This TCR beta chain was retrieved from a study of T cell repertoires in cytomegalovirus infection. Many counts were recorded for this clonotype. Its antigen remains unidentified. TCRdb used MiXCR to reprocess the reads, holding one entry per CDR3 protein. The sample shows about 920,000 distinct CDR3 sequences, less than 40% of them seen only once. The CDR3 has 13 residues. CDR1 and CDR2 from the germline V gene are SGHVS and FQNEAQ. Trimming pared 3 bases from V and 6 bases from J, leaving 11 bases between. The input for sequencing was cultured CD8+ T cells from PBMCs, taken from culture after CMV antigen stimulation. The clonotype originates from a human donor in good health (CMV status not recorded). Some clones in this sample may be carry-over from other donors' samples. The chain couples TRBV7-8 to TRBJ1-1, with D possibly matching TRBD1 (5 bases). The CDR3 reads CASSLWGDPEAFF. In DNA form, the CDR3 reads TGTGCCAGCAGCTTGTGGGGCGACCCTGAAGCTTTCTTT.